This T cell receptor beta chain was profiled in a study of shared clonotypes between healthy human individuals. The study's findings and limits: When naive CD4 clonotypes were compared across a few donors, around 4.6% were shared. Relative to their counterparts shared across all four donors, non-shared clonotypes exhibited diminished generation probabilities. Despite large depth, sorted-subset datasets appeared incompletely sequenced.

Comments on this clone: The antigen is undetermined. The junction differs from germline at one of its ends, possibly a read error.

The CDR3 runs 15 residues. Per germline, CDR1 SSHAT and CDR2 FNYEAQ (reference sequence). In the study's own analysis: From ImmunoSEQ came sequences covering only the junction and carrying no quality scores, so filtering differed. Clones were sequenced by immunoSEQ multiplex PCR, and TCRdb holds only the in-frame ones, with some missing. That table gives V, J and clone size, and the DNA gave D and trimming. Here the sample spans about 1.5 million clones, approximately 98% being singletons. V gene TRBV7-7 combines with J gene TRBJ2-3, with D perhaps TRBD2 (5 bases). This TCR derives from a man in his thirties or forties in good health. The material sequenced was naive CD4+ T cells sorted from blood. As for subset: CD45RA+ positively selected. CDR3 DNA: TGTGCTAGCAGCCCGGGGTCCTCTTACACAGATACGCAGTATTTT. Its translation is CASSPGSSYTDTQYF. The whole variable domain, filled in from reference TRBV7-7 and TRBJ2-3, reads GAGVSQSPRYKVTKRGQDVTLRCDPISSHATLYWYQQALGQGPEFLTYFNYEAQPDKSGLPSDRFSAERPEGSISTLTIQRTEQRDSAMYRCASSPGSSYTDTQYFGPGTRLTVL.